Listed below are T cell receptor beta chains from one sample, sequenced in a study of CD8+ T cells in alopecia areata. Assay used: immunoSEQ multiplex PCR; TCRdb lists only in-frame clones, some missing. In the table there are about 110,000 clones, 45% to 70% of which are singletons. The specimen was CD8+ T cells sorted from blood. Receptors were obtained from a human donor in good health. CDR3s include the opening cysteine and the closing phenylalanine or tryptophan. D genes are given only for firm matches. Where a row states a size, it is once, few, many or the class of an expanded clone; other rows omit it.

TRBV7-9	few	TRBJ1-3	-	CASSFGTPGNTIYF	TGTGCCAGCAGCTTCGGGACACCCGGAAACACCATATATTTT
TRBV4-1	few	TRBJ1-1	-	CASSQESGEMNTEAFF	TGCGCCAGCAGCCAGGAAAGCGGTGAGATGAACACTGAAGCTTTCTTT
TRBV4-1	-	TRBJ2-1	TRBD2	CASSQDRAGTNNEQFF	TGCGCCAGCAGCCAAGATAGAGCGGGGACCAACAATGAGCAGTTCTTC
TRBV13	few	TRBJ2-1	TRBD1	CASSPGQGNEQFF	TGTGCCAGCAGCCCAGGACAGGGAAATGAGCAGTTCTTC
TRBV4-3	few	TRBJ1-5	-	CASSQEFESNQPQHF	TGCGCCAGCAGCCAAGAATTTGAGAGCAATCAGCCCCAGCATTTT
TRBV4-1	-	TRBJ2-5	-	CASSQYRRAQETQYF	TGCGCCAGCAGCCAATATAGGCGGGCACAAGAGACCCAGTACTTC
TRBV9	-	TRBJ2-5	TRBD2	CASTRGLAGVQTQYF	TGTGCCAGCACCCGGGGACTAGCGGGGGTTCAGACCCAGTACTTC
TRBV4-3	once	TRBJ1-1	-	CASSQPGSAEAFF	TGCGCCAGCAGCCAACCGGGGAGCGCTGAAGCTTTCTTT
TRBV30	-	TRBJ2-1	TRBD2	CAWKGLAGLYNEQFF	TGTGCCTGGAAGGGACTAGCGGGTTTATACAATGAGCAGTTCTTC
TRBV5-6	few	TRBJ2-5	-	CASSFNREQETQYF	TGTGCCAGCAGCTTTAACAGGGAGCAAGAGACCCAGTACTTC
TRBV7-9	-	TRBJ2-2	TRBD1	CASSMTGGVGTGELFF	TGTGCCAGCAGCATGACAGGGGGCGTTGGCACCGGGGAGCTGTTTTTT
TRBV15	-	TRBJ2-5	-	CATSRDMKTQYF	TGTGCCACCAGCAGAGACATGAAGACCCAGTACTTC
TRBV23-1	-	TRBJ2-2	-	CASSRALRLADTGELFF	TGCGCCAGCAGCCGGGCCCTCCGCCTCGCCGACACCGGGGAGCTGTTTTTT
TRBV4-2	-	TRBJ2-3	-	CASSHGGRDTDTQYF	TGTGCCAGCAGCCACGGCGGGCGAGACACAGATACGCAGTATTTT
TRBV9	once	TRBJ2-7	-	CASSVAPGDSLAYEQYF	TGTGCCAGCAGCGTAGCCCCGGGGGACAGTCTAGCCTACGAGCAGTACTTC
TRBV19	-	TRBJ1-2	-	CASTSGLRGYTF	TGTGCCAGTACCTCAGGGCTTCGCGGCTACACCTTC
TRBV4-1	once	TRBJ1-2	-	CASSQDRWGTENYGYTF	TGCGCCAGCAGCCAAGATCGATGGGGGACGGAGAACTATGGCTACACCTTC
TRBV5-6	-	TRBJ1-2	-	CASSTPAIYGYTF	TGTGCCAGCAGCACGCCAGCGATCTATGGCTACACCTTC
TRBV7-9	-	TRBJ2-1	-	CASSQPRGQPTSSYNEQFF	TGTGCCAGCAGTCAACCCCGGGGGCAGCCTACGAGCTCCTACAATGAGCAGTTCTTC
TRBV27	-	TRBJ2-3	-	CASSFWSKSADTQYF	TGTGCCAGCAGTTTCTGGAGCAAGTCGGCAGATACGCAGTATTTT
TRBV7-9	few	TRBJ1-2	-	CASSTGRPDYTF	TGTGCCAGCAGCACCGGACGTCCGGACTACACCTTC
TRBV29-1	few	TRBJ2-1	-	CSVESSQGGGNEQFF	TGCAGCGTTGAATCGAGCCAGGGCGGTGGCAATGAGCAGTTCTTC
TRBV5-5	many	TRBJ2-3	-	CASRLRGVTDTQYF	TGTGCCAGCAGGCTCAGAGGGGTTACAGATACGCAGTATTTT
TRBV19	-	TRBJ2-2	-	CASSITGPGELFF	TGTGCCAGTAGTATAACGGGGCCCGGGGAGCTGTTTTTT
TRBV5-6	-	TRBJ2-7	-	CASSLGGQNYEQYF	TGTGCCAGCAGCTTGGGAGGACAGAACTACGAGCAGTACTTC
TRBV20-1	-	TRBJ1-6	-	CSASLAGVLHF	TGCAGTGCTAGCCTCGCAGGGGTTCTCCACTTT
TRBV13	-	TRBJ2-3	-	CASRREADTQYF	TGTGCCAGCAGACGAGAGGCAGATACGCAGTATTTT
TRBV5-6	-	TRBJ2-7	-	CASSWFRNAYEQYF	TGTGCCAGCAGCTGGTTTAGGAACGCCTACGAGCAGTACTTC
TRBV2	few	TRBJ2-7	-	CASSEWGEVEYEQYF	TGTGCCAGCAGTGAATGGGGAGAAGTCGAATACGAGCAGTACTTC